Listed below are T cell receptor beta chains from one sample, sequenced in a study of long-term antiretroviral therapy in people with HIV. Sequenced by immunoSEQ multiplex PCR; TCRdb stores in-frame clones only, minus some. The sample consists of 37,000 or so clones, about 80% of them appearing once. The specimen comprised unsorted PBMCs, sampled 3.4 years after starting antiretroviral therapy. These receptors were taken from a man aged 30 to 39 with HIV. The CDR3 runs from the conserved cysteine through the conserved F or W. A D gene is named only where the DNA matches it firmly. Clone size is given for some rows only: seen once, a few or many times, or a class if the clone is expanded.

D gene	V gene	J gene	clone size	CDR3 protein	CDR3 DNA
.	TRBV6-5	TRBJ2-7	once	CASSYSRTWEQYF	TGTGCCAGCAGTTACTCCCGGACTTGGGAGCAGTACTTC
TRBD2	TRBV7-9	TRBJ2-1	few	CASSFLGTSGGEEQFF	TGTGCCAGCAGCTTTCTCGGGACTAGCGGTGGCGAGGAGCAGTTCTTC
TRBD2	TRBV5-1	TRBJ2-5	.	CASSLGGLARETQYF	TGCGCCAGCAGCTTGGGGGGACTAGCACGAGAGACCCAGTACTTC
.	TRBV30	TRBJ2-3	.	CAWGVGRGTDTQYF	TGTGCCTGGGGGGTGGGCAGGGGCACAGATACGCAGTATTTT
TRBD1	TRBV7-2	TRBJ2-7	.	CASSLGQGRYEQYF	TGTGCCAGCAGCCTCGGACAGGGTCGATACGAGCAGTACTTC
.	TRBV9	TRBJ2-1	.	CASSPRPAGDEQFF	TGTGCCAGCAGCCCCCGACCTGCCGGTGATGAGCAGTTCTTC
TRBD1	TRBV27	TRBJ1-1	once	CASSYRTGGNTEAFF	TGTGCCAGCAGTTACCGGACAGGGGGAAACACTGAAGCTTTCTTT
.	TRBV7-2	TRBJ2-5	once	CASSLNSGETQYF	TGTGCCAGCAGCCTAAATTCGGGAGAGACCCAGTACTTC
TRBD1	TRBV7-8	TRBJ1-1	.	CASSQPGQEAFF	TGTGCCAGCAGCCAGCCGGGACAGGAAGCTTTCTTT
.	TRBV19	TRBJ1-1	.	CASQQGETEAFF	TGTGCCAGTCAACAGGGCGAGACTGAAGCTTTCTTT
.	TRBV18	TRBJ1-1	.	CASSPRGMNTEAFF	TGTGCCAGCTCACCGAGAGGGATGAACACTGAAGCTTTCTTT
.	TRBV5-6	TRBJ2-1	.	CASSSGYEGNEQFF	TGTGCCAGCAGCTCAGGTTATGAGGGCAATGAGCAGTTCTTC
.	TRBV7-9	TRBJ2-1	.	CASTTPRRVYNEQFF	TGTGCCAGCACCACACCTCGCCGGGTCTACAATGAGCAGTTCTTC
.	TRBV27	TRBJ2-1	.	CASSRLIERKNEQFF	TGTGCCAGCAGCCGCTTGATTGAGCGTAAGAATGAGCAGTTCTTC
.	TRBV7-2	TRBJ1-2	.	CASSLGLTDYGYTF	TGTGCCAGCAGCTTAGGGCTGACAGACTATGGCTACACCTTC
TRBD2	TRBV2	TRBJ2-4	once	CASSEAGASGKNIQYF	TGTGCCAGCAGTGAAGCGGGTGCTAGCGGGAAAAACATTCAGTACTTC
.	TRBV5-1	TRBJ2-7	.	CASSPGTSTYEQYF	TGCGCCAGCAGCCCGGGGACATCTACCTACGAGCAGTACTTC
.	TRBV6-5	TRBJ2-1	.	CASSYSSGPRHNEQFF	TGTGCCAGCAGTTACTCTAGCGGACCCCGCCACAATGAGCAGTTCTTC
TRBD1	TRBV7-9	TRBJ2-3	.	CASSLAGGQAFTDTQYF	TGTGCCAGCAGCTTAGCTGGGGGACAGGCGTTCACAGATACGCAGTATTTT
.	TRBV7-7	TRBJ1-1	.	CASSLNGETEAFF	TGTGCCAGCAGCTTAAACGGGGAAACTGAAGCTTTCTTT
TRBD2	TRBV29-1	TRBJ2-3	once	CSVDSGTGSDTQYF	TGCAGCGTTGACAGCGGGACTGGGAGCGATACGCAGTATTTT
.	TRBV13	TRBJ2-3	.	CASSSITDGPDTQYF	TGTGCCAGCAGCAGTATTACGGACGGGCCAGATACGCAGTATTTT
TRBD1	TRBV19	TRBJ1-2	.	CASSIGTGGVYGYTF	TGTGCCAGTAGTATTGGGACAGGGGGCGTTTATGGCTACACCTTC
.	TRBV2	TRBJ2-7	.	CASSVGGSLEQYF	TGTGCCAGCAGTGTGGGGGGATCCCTCGAGCAGTACTTC
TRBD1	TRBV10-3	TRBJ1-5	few	CAISGGTDSNQPQHF	TGTGCCATCAGTGGAGGGACAGATAGCAATCAGCCCCAGCATTTT
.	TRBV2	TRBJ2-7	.	CASKVLAVHYEQYF	TGTGCCAGCAAGGTATTAGCAGTTCACTACGAGCAGTACTTC
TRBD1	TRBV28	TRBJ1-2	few	CASRLQGPYGYTF	TGTGCCAGCAGGCTACAGGGGCCCTATGGCTACACCTTC
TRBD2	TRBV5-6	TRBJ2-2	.	CASSEGLAVNTGELFF	TGTGCCAGCAGCGAGGGACTAGCGGTTAACACCGGGGAGCTGTTTTTT
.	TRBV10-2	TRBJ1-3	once	CASSDPFSGNTIYF	TGCGCCAGCAGTGACCCTTTCTCTGGAAACACCATATATTTT
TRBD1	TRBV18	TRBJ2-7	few	CASSLNARPGGIYEQYF	TGTGCCAGCTCACTTAACGCTCGACCAGGGGGTATCTACGAGCAGTACTTC
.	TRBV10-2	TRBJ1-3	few	CASRARTGNTIYF	TGCGCCAGCAGGGCCAGGACAGGAAACACCATATATTTT
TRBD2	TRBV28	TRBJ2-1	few	CASSLGMRGRNEQFF	TGTGCCAGCAGTTTGGGGATGCGCGGGAGAAATGAGCAGTTCTTC
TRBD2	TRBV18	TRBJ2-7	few	CASSEASGNYEQYF	TGTGCCAGCTCGGAGGCTAGCGGCAACTACGAGCAGTACTTC
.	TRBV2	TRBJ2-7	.	CASRPGSYEQYF	TGTGCCAGCAGGCCAGGGTCCTACGAGCAGTACTTC
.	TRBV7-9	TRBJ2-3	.	CASSPIDDTQYF	TGTGCCAGCAGCCCTATTGACGATACGCAGTATTTT
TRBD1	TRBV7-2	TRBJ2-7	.	CASSLGAGGPYEQYF	TGTGCCAGCAGCTTAGGGGCAGGGGGACCCTACGAGCAGTACTTC
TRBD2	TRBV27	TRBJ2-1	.	CASSSQLAGYNEQFF	TGTGCCAGCAGTTCCCAGCTAGCGGGATACAATGAGCAGTTCTTC
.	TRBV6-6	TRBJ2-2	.	CASSYYQNTGELFF	TGTGCCAGCAGTTACTATCAGAACACCGGGGAGCTGTTTTTT
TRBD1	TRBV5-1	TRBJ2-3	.	CASSPSGGSTDTQYF	TGCGCCAGCAGCCCCTCAGGGGGAAGTACAGATACGCAGTATTTT
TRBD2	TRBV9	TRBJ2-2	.	CASSVEVAGASGELFF	TGTGCCAGCAGCGTAGAGGTAGCGGGAGCTTCCGGGGAGCTGTTTTTT
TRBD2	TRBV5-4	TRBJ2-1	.	CASSRHGLAGGRGGNEQFF	TGTGCCAGCAGCCGCCATGGACTAGCGGGAGGGCGAGGGGGCAATGAGCAGTTCTTC
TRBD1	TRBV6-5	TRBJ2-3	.	CASWDRVNTDTQYF	TGTGCCAGCTGGGACAGGGTGAACACAGATACGCAGTATTTT
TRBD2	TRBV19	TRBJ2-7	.	CASSPPLQAGAYYEQYF	TGTGCCAGTAGTCCTCCCCTCCAAGCGGGGGCCTACTACGAGCAGTACTTC
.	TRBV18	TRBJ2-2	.	CASSPELGGVGGELFF	TGTGCCAGCTCACCAGAACTGGGGGGCGTCGGCGGGGAGCTGTTTTTT